Listed here is a single TCR beta chain. It lacks a known antigen. Per-base quality was not reported, and no clone a single base away is much larger than it. The record originates from a study of T cell responses to AZD1222 COVID-19 vaccine (dated by TCRdb to about 2021). Regarding the complete study: A total of 230 or so trial participants underwent TCR sequencing, of whom around 200 received two doses of AZD1222 and some 25 received two doses of the MenACWY control vaccine. Enrollment into the trials was organized by age into subgroups of 18-55, 56-69 and 70-plus years, and those subgroups contained roughly 150, 30 and 60 TCR-sequenced participants, respectively. The study at large found these results: The 56-69-year group was small, and its depth increase did not reach significance, likely because of low power. The whole spike protein was spanned by vaccine-associated CD4 TCRs, and dominant responses were seen in regions 160-218 and 743-854. Because no day 14 peak-response samples were available, the repertoires could be characterized only after the peak T cell response. After two AZD1222 doses, both the breadth and the depth of spike-specific TCRs were significantly higher than at day 0 and than in MenACWY recipients. Participants were mostly white British, with more females than males. The authors suggested clonal diversity may have been underestimated. Only five or six AZD1222 recipients were SARS-CoV-2 seropositive at baseline, limiting conclusions about previously exposed vaccinees. Reportedly, close to half of the unique spike-specific TCRs recognized epitopes lying outside the regions that are mutated in the B.1.351 and B.1.1.7 variants.

The germline V gene (reference sequence) provides CDR1 SEHNR and CDR2 FQNEAQ. From its cysteine to its phenylalanine, the CDR3 spans 14 amino acids. The DNA shown is the 42-base CDR3, in frame from base 1. V loses 1 base of germline sequence and J loses 4 bases, and the interval between the two ends is 10 bases. This sample's time point label indicates: about 28 days (+/-7) after the second vaccine dose. Per the publication, the treatment or condition label means: meningococcal conjugate vaccine given as trial control. Vaccinee samples came from UK trials COV001 and COV002, including a single-blind randomized controlled phase 2/3 trial of AZD1222 (ChAdOx1 nCoV-19) in healthy adults. For TCRbeta chain sequencing, PBMC samples were collected from trial participants at day 0 and at day 28 after the second dose. The CDR3 regions of human TCRbeta chains were subjected to immunosequencing. In the original analysis: TCRs in the repertoires were matched against a reference library of SARS-CoV-2-specific TCRs that had been generated with the MIRA antigen-specificity platform. Breadth meant the fraction of unique TCRs that were SARS-CoV-2-associated, whereas depth meant the fraction of total T cells that were SARS-CoV-2-associated. Using the MIRA data, each spike-specific TCR was mapped to the spike region that the TCR reacts to and placed in a CD4 or CD8 class. Log10-transformed breadth and depth values were compared by one-way ANOVA with Sidak's multiple comparisons tests. The source is immuneACCESS, and TCRdb retained only in-frame sequences with V and J called. Part of the clones is not carried over; for the studies checked, unresolved V genes explain less than half of this, and the remainder is unexplained. That table furnishes V, J and clone size, whereas the DNA furnished D and trimming. A total of about 180,000 clones appear in this sample, approximately 90% of them only once. The ten largest make up about 4.3% of the sample.

The sample consisted of peripheral blood, taken 28 days after the second dose of the MenACWY control vaccine. This receptor was taken from an adult who received the MenACWY meningococcal vaccine as a control. The chain links TRBV7-9 with TRBJ1-1; there is no confident call for the D gene. The bases are TGTGCCAGCAGCTTAGGGCAGGCGGTCACTGAAGCTTTCTTT. This encodes CASSLGQAVTEAFF.